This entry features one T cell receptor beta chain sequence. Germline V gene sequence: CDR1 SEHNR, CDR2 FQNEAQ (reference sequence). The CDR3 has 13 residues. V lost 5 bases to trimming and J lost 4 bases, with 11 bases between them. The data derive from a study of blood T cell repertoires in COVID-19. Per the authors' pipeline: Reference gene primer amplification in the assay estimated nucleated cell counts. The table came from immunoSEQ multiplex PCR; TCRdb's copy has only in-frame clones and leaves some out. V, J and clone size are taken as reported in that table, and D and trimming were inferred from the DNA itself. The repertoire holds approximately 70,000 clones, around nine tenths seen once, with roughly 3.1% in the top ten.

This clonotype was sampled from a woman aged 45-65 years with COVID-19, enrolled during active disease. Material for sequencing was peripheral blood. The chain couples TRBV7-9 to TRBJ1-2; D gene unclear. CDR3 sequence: CASSLEGGYGYTF. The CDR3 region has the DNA TGTGCCAGCAGCCTAGAAGGAGGCTATGGCTACACCTTC.